This TCR beta chain was obtained from a study of blood T cell repertoires in COVID-19. As for the study in general: The samples span acute and convalescent COVID-19 from the United States, Italy and Spain. T cells, B-cell-depleted T cells, or PBMCs provided the cDNA or gDNA that served as material.

The V and J ends lost 1 base and 2 bases respectively, with 5 bases between them. This CDR3 has 13 amino acids. Germline lookup yields CDR1 KGHSH and CDR2 LQKENI. The data were produced by immunoSEQ multiplex PCR, yet TCRdb's version contains in-frame clones alone and is incomplete. The table has 190,000 or so clones, approximately 82% seen once. The receptor was isolated from a human donor with acute or convalescent COVID-19. The donor label of this sample is uncertain. The V and J genes are TRBV18 and TRBJ1-2; D is ambiguous. The sample consisted of peripheral blood. The CDR3 bases are TGTGCCAGCTCACCACAGGAGAACTATGGCTACACCTTC. Amino acid sequence: CASSPQENYGYTF.